This T cell receptor beta chain was found in a study of CD8 T cells in ankylosing spondylitis. By quantitative 5'-RACE with molecular barcodes, the TCR beta libraries were made. TCRdb reprocessed the 5' RACE reads with MiXCR, giving one entry per CDR3 protein. The top ten hold approximately 1.5% of the sample, which has approximately 42,000 distinct CDR3 sequences, around 10% seen once. Study findings and constraints: The study looked at matched synovial fluid samples from ankylosing spondylitis patients. Disease-linked clones were reported to be significantly enriched there. Clones that were linked to disease were CD8+ and were relatively rare in peripheral blood. Earlier literature documents some of the motif variants in reactive arthritis synovial fluid and blood.

Per germline, CDR1 PRHDT and CDR2 FYEKMQ (reference sequence). V lost 2 bases to trimming and J lost 2 bases; unmatched junction nucleotides: 3. This CDR3 is built from 14 residues. This clonotype was seen many times. As yet, its antigen is unknown. Sequencing was carried out using blood, either unsorted or a sorted T cell fraction (not recorded which). This TCR derives from a male donor with ankylosing spondylitis or in good health (not recorded which). The V gene is TRBV13, the J gene TRBJ2-7, with 7 bases identical to TRBD1. The CDR3 coding sequence is TGTGCCAGCAGCTTAACAGGGGCCACCTACGAGCAGTACTTC. It encodes CASSLTGATYEQYF.